This T cell receptor beta chain was recovered during a study of shared clonotypes between healthy human individuals. The overall study: Donors had three CD4 naive, three CD4 memory, two CD8 naive and one CD8 memory plate apiece.

Between the trimmed V and J ends, which lost 1 base and 3 bases, there was a span of 13 bases. Germline lookup yields CDR1 SGHVS and CDR2 FNYEAQ. The CDR3 spans 16 residues. Every subset had its genomic DNA shared out evenly among several immunoSEQ plates. Per sorted-subset replicate PCR, input was approximately 200 ng DNA, representing about 29,000 T cell genomes. Only in-frame clones appear in the TCRdb table, and some are missing; sequencing was by immunoSEQ multiplex PCR. The table shows hundreds of thousands of clones, with approximately 79% occurring only once. Of note for this clone: The antigen is not known.

Study conclusions and caveats: Non-shared clonotypes were found to have lower generation probabilities than the clonotypes that were shared by all four of the sorted-subset donors.

The receptor's source is a woman between 25 and 40 years old in good health. The sequencing sample was made of memory CD4+ T cells sorted from blood. Sample subset: CD45RA-negative fraction. The chain carries TRBV7-6 and TRBJ1-3; D call uncertain. In DNA form, the CDR3 reads TGTGCCAGCAGCTTAGATTTCCGTACAGTTGGAAACACCATATATTTT. Translation gives CASSLDFRTVGNTIYF.